These 9 T cell receptor beta chains originate from one sample sequenced in a study of cytomegalovirus exposure and HLA in healthy donors. The primer mix had 60 Vbeta and 13 Jbeta primers. Some clones are missing from TCRdb's copy, which holds only in-frame ones; the method was immunoSEQ multiplex PCR. The repertoire holds about 190,000 clones, with about four fifths as singletons. The source material was PBMCs. These receptors originate from a woman in her twenties or thirties in good health and CMV-seropositive.

The table lists this clone with a few counts. The V call is TRBV6-5, the J call TRBJ2-7; TRBD2 might be the D (6 bases). Germline V CDR1 and CDR2: MNHEY, SVGAGI. V was cut by 2 bases and J by 3 bases, with 11 bases left in between. CDR3 length: 14 amino acids. Written as DNA, the CDR3 is TGTGCCAGCAGTTACGGCCGGAGGGACTACGAGCAGTACTTC. This encodes CASSYGRRDYEQYF.

Concerning this clone: Sequence at one end of the junction differs from germline and may be a read error. The chain employs TRBV7-7 and TRBJ2-3, with 9 bases identical to TRBD2. This CDR3 is built from 14 residues. The germline V gene has CDR1 SSHAT and CDR2 FNYEAQ (reference sequence). Here the CDR3 DNA reads TGTGCTAGCAGCTTCGGCGGGAGGGCAGATACGCAGTATTTT. This encodes CASSFGGRADTQYF.

This clone appeared a single time. The chain recombines TRBV5-1 with TRBJ2-1, with D unresolved. Looked up from germline, CDR1 is SGHRS and CDR2 is YFSETQ. The CDR3 is made up of 16 amino acids. Trimming took 3 bases from V and 0 from J, leaving 13 bases between them. The CDR3 region has the DNA TGCGCCAGCAGCTCTGAGGTTGCGAGCTCCTACAATGAGCAGTTCTTC. Residues: CASSSEVASSYNEQFF. The full variable domain, with the rest looked up from reference TRBV5-1 and TRBJ2-1, is KAGVTQTPRYLIKTRGQQVTLSCSPISGHRSVSWYQQTPGQGLQFLFEYFSETQRNKGNFPGRFSGRQFSNSRSEMNVSTLELGDSALYLCASSSEVASSYNEQFFGPGTRLTVL.

This sequence joins TRBV4-1 and TRBJ1-4; 9 bases are a match to TRBD1. Germline V gives CDR1 MGHRA, CDR2 YSYEKL. The CDR3 length is 17 residues. The V and J ends lost 1 base and 9 bases, in that order; junction bases with no gene match: 12. CDR3 bases: TGCGCCAGCAGCCAAGCCGCCCGGGACAGGGTTTTTCAAAAACTGTTTTTT. It translates to CASSQAARDRVFQKLFF.

This clone was seen a handful of times. The genes are TRBV5-6 and TRBJ1-4; weak D call: TRBD1 (6 bases). V lost 5 bases to trimming and J lost 3 bases, with 14 bases between them. The CDR3 is 15 residues long. Germline V lookup: CDR1 SGHDT, CDR2 YYEEEE. The CDR3 nucleotides read TGTGCCAGCAGGAAGCGGACAGTCTCTAATGAAAAACTGTTTTTT. Translated, it gives CASRKRTVSNEKLFF.

The chain combines TRBV2 with TRBJ1-6, with D unresolved. CDR1 is SNHLY, CDR2 FYNNEI, per germline. The CDR3 is made up of 15 amino acids. V lost 6 bases to trimming and J lost 2 bases, with 11 bases between them. The CDR3 DNA follows: TGTGCCAGCAGCTTCCAGAACCCCTATAATTCACCCCTCCACTTT. Protein: CASSFQNPYNSPLHF.

The J gene is TRBJ2-1, the V gene TRBV4-1; D ambiguous. The CDR3 loop spans 15 amino acids. The V gene lost 0 bases and the J gene lost 1 base, with 7 bases spanning the gap. CDR1 MGHRA and CDR2 YSYEKL come from the germline V gene. The CDR3 region has the DNA TGCGCCAGCAGCCAAGAGTCCGGGTCCTACAATGAGCAGTTCTTC. Translated, it gives CASSQESGSYNEQFF.

The chain combines TRBV10-1 with TRBJ2-1, with 16 bases lining up with TRBD2. The CDR3 runs to 15 residues. In germline, CDR1 is WNHNN, CDR2 SYGVQD (reference sequence). V lost 6 bases to trimming and J lost 8 bases; unmatched junction nucleotides: 4. The CDR3 DNA reads as TGCGCCAGCAGCGGGACTAGCGGGAGGGCCGATGAGCAGTTCTTC. Its translation is CASSGTSGRADEQFF.

This clone turned up a few times. This chain connects TRBV28 to TRBJ2-1, with 9 bases lining up with TRBD2. CDR1 and CDR2 from the germline V gene are MDHEN and SYDVKM. With V trimmed by 6 bases and J by 2 bases, 2 bases remained unmatched. The CDR3 is 14 residues long. CDR3 in DNA: TGTGCCAGCAGGCTAGCGGGAACCTACAATGAGCAGTTCTTC. Protein sequence: CASRLAGTYNEQFF.